A single sample is the source of the 10 T cell receptor beta chains below, sequenced in a study of blood T cell repertoires in COVID-19. The method was immunoSEQ multiplex PCR; TCRdb's version includes in-frame clones alone and lacks a portion of them. The sample includes about 140,000 clones, about 80% seen only once; the top ten take approximately 3.8%. The sequencing input was peripheral blood. The origin of the receptors is a woman in her fifties or sixties with acute or convalescent COVID-19.

This clone was recorded a few times. V and J are TRBV18 and TRBJ2-2; 8 nucleotides match TRBD2. The CDR3 runs to 16 residues. After removal of 3 bases from V and 3 bases from J, the junction contained 6 bases not matched to a gene. Germline CDR1 KGHSH, CDR2 LQKENI. As DNA, the CDR3 is TGTGCCAGCTCACCGAGCGGGAGCGGATACACCGGGGAGCTGTTTTTT. It yields the protein CASSPSGSGYTGELFF. The variable domain in full, completed from reference TRBV18 and TRBJ2-2, reads NAGVMQNPRHLVRRRGQEARLRCSPMKGHSHVYWYRQLPEEGLKFMVYLQKENIIDESGMPKERFSAEFPKEGPSILRIQQVVRGDSAAYFCASSPSGSGYTGELFFGEGSRLTVL.

The rearrangement links TRBV7-2 to TRBJ2-1; TRBD1 might be the D (6 bases). Germline lookup yields CDR1 SGHTA and CDR2 FQGNSA. The CDR3 is 12 residues long. V dropped 1 base and J dropped 9 bases, with 7 bases sitting between them. The CDR3 loop is CASSLEGGEQFF. DNA of the CDR3: TGTGCCAGCAGCTTAGAAGGGGGTGAGCAGTTCTTC.

This chain joins TRBV9 and TRBJ2-1, with 9 bases identical to TRBD1. V lost 0 bases, J lost 4 bases, and 2 bases stayed unmatched. Germline V gene data show CDR1 as SGDLS and CDR2 as YYNGEE. The CDR3 contains 15 residues. The CDR3 region has the DNA TGTGCCAGCAGCGTAGGACAGGGGGATTACAATGAGCAGTTCTTC. Translated: CASSVGQGDYNEQFF.

V is TRBV5-4 and J is TRBJ2-1, with 10 nucleotides matching TRBD1. The CDR3 contains 19 residues. V was clipped by 5 bases and J by 4 bases; unmatched bases: 18. Germline CDR1 reads SGHNT; CDR2 reads YYREEE (reference sequence). CDR3 in amino acids: CASRFSRDRGKPEYNEQFF. In DNA, the CDR3 is TGTGCCAGCAGGTTCTCCCGGGACAGGGGTAAGCCAGAGTACAATGAGCAGTTCTTC.

The chain employs TRBV2 and TRBJ1-2, with D unresolved. V lost 3 bases to trimming and J lost 7 bases, with 9 bases between them. Per germline, CDR1 SNHLY and CDR2 FYNNEI. This CDR3 has 12 amino acids. The CDR3 nucleotides read TGTGCCAGCAGTGACTGGGAGGCTGGCTACACCTTC. This codes for CASSDWEAGYTF.

This chain connects TRBV7-9 to TRBJ2-1; D remains ambiguous. This CDR3 region has 14 residues. V was shortened by 5 bases and J by 1 base, with 9 bases between the two germline ends. In germline, CDR1 is SEHNR, CDR2 FQNEAQ (reference sequence). The CDR3 region has the DNA TGTGCCAGCAGCCCCTCTCGGTCCTACAATGAGCAGTTCTTC. Its protein product is CASSPSRSYNEQFF.

The rearrangement joins TRBV6-6 to TRBJ2-1, with 7 bases fitting TRBD2. The CDR3 covers 15 residues. Per germline, CDR1 MNHNY and CDR2 SVGAGI (reference sequence). The V and J ends lost 5 bases and 2 bases, in that order; junction bases with no gene match: 6. The CDR3 spells CASSTFAGAYNEQFF. As DNA, the CDR3 is TGTGCCAGCAGTACCTTCGCGGGAGCCTACAATGAGCAGTTCTTC.

The gene calls are TRBV19 and TRBJ2-1; 13 positions agree with TRBD2. V lost 3 bases to trimming and J lost 4 bases; unmatched junction nucleotides: 9. The CDR3 spans 18 residues. Looked up from germline, CDR1 is LNHDA and CDR2 is SQIVND (reference sequence). As DNA, the CDR3 is TGTGCCAGTAGTATGGGGCGGACTAGCGGGAGTAGTTACAATGAGCAGTTCTTC. This encodes CASSMGRTSGSSYNEQFF.

The rearrangement links TRBV7-9 to TRBJ1-6; D remains unclear. This CDR3 region has 14 residues. Trimming shortened V by 2 bases and J by 3 bases, and 5 bases separated the two germline ends. Germline assignment: CDR1 SEHNR and CDR2 FQNEAQ (reference sequence). Here the CDR3 reads CASSLIYYNSPLHF. CDR3 nucleotide sequence: TGTGCCAGCAGCTTAATCTACTATAATTCACCCCTCCACTTT.

V usage is TRBV7-9 and J usage is TRBJ2-1; 8 nucleotides agree with TRBD2. The CDR3 totals 15 residues. Germline CDR1 reads SEHNR; CDR2 reads FQNEAQ (reference sequence). Trimming took 5 bases from V and 6 from J; bases not matched to a gene: 9. As DNA, the CDR3 is TGTGCCAGCAGCCGGCCGGGACTAGAGCGCAATGAGCAGTTCTTC. This gives the protein CASSRPGLERNEQFF.